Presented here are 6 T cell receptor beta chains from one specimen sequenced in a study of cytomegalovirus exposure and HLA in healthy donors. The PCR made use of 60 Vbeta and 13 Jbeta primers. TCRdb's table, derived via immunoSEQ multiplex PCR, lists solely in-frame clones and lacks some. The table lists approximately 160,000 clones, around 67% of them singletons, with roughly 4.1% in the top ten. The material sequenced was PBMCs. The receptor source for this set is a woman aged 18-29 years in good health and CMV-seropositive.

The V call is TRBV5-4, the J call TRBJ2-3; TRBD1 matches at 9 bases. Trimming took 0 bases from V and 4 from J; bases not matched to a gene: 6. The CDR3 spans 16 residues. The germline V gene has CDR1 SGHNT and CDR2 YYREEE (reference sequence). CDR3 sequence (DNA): TGTGCCAGCAGCTTGGATCGGGACAGGGTACCAGATACGCAGTATTTT. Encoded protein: CASSLDRDRVPDTQYF.

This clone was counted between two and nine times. CDR3 in DNA: TGTGCCAGCAGCTTAGGGGCGACAGGGGAAGGCTACACCTTC. Its protein product is CASSLGATGEGYTF. The rearrangement joins TRBV11-2 to TRBJ1-2; 8 bases align to TRBD1. Trimming took 1 base from V and 8 from J; bases not matched to a gene: 6. Germline V gene sequence: CDR1 SGHAT, CDR2 FQNNGV. This CDR3 contains 14 residues.

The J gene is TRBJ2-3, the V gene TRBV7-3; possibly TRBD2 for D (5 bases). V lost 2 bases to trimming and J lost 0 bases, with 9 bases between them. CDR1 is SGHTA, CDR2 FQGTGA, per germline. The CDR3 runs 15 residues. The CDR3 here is CASSLGGWSTDTQYF. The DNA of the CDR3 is TGTGCCAGCAGCTTAGGCGGGTGGAGCACAGATACGCAGTATTTT.

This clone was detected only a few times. CDR3 sequence (DNA): TGTGCCAGCTCCGGGAGCCCTTTGCAGCAACAGTTCTTC. Translating it yields CASSGSPLQQQFF. The chain has TRBV2 and TRBJ2-1; D perhaps matches TRBD2 (6 bases). This CDR3 has 13 amino acids. V lost 8 bases to trimming and J lost 13 bases, with 21 bases between them. Per the germline V gene, CDR1 is SNHLY and CDR2 is FYNNEI.

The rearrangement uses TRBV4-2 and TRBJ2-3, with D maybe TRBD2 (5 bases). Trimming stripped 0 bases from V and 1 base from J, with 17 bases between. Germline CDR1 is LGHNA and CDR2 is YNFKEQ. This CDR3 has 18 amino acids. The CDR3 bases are TGTGCCAGCAGCCAAGACGCCCGGGCACTGAGGGGCACAGATACGCAGTATTTT. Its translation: CASSQDARALRGTDTQYF.

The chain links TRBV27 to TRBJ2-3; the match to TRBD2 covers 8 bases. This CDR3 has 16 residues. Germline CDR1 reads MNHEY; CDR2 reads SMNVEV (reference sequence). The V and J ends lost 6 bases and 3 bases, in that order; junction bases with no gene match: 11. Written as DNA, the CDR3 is TGTGCCAGCAGATCCTGGGGATCGGGGGGGACAGATACGCAGTATTTT. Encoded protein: CASRSWGSGGTDTQYF.